The 20 T cell receptor beta chains in this list originate from one sample, sequenced in a study of T cell responses to AZD1222 COVID-19 vaccine. This table comes from immunoSEQ multiplex PCR, and its TCRdb copy is limited to in-frame clones, with some not included. The table has 90,000 to 150,000 clones, roughly nine tenths seen once. The starting material was peripheral blood, obtained on day 0 of AZD1222 vaccination. The receptors shown here come from an adult in good health.

This chain links TRBV5-4 with TRBJ2-7; 7 nucleotides line up with TRBD1. The CDR3 totals 14 residues. Germline loops: CDR1 SGHNT, CDR2 YYREEE (reference sequence). The ends lost 4 bases at V and 7 bases at J; junction bases unmatched: 11. The CDR3 sequence: CASSPRTGVGEQYF. CDR3 bases: TGTGCCAGCAGCCCACGAACAGGGGTGGGGGAGCAGTACTTC.

This chain uses TRBV6-5 with TRBJ2-7; D perhaps matches TRBD2 (5 bases). V was cut by 7 bases and J by 3 bases, with 16 bases left in between. The CDR3 loop spans 14 amino acids. CDR1 MNHEY and CDR2 SVGAGI come from the germline V gene. The CDR3 nucleotides are TGTGCCAGCACCGTTCTTGCCGGGGACTACGAGCAGTACTTC. This translates into CASTVLAGDYEQYF.

J is TRBJ2-3 and V is TRBV5-1; D remains ambiguous. Per germline, CDR1 SGHRS and CDR2 YFSETQ. CDR3 length equals 15 residues. V was shortened by 0 bases and J by 2 bases, with 10 bases between the two germline ends. The chain's CDR3 is CASSLAPADTDTQYF. CDR3 nucleotides: TGCGCCAGCAGCTTGGCCCCGGCAGACACAGATACGCAGTATTTT.

V usage is TRBV2 and J usage is TRBJ2-2, with no clear D. Germline CDR1 is SNHLY and CDR2 is FYNNEI. There are 14 residues in the CDR3. V was trimmed by 7 bases and J by 1 base, leaving 10 bases between them. The CDR3 reads CASNERENTGELFF. The CDR3 DNA follows: TGTGCCAGCAACGAGCGCGAGAACACCGGGGAGCTGTTTTTT.

The chain couples TRBV9 to TRBJ2-7, with 9 bases that match TRBD1. The CDR3 runs 14 residues. The germline CDR1 and CDR2 sequences are SGDLS and YYNGEE. V lost 0 bases to trimming and J lost 3 bases; unmatched junction nucleotides: 1. CDR3 in amino acids: CASSVADRGYEQYF. CDR3 sequence (DNA): TGTGCCAGCAGCGTAGCGGACAGGGGCTACGAGCAGTACTTC.

The chain is built from TRBV28 and TRBJ1-1; D possibly corresponds to TRBD1 (6 bases). The CDR3 loop spans 15 amino acids. Per the germline V gene, CDR1 is MDHEN and CDR2 is SYDVKM. V was trimmed by 1 base and J by 5 bases, leaving 14 bases between them. CDR3 DNA sequence: TGTGCCAGCAGTTTATCCTTACAGGGAGGGACTGAAGCTTTCTTT. Its protein is CASSLSLQGGTEAFF.

The chain links TRBV15 to TRBJ1-4, with D unclear. The CDR3 loop spans 11 amino acids. V dropped 5 bases and J dropped 8 bases, with 6 bases sitting between them. Germline values: CDR1 LNHNV, CDR2 YYDKDF (reference sequence). The CDR3 coding sequence is TGTGCCACCAGCGGGAGGGAAAAACTGTTTTTT. Residues: CATSGREKLFF.

The chain uses TRBV28 and TRBJ2-3, with TRBD2 identical over 7 bases. Germline V gives CDR1 MDHEN, CDR2 SYDVKM. J lost 0 bases, V lost 4 bases, and 13 bases had no gene match. CDR3 length equals 18 residues. The CDR3 coding sequence is TGTGCCAGCAGTTACCCCCTCGGGCGGGAGATGAGCACAGATACGCAGTATTTT. Its translation: CASSYPLGREMSTDTQYF.

V gene TRBV11-1 combines with J gene TRBJ2-1, with 13 positions matching TRBD2. The CDR3 is made up of 15 amino acids. Germline V lookup: CDR1 SGHAT, CDR2 FQDESV (reference sequence). The trim removed 2 bases at V and 10 bases at J, leaving 5 bases unmatched. The CDR3, as DNA: TGTGCCAGCAGCTTAACGCTACTAGCGGGAGGGGAGCAGTTCTTC. Translated: CASSLTLLAGGEQFF.

J is TRBJ2-4 and V is TRBV14; tentative D call: TRBD1 (6 bases). The germline V and J ends were trimmed by 3 bases and 1 base, with 10 bases remaining between them. This CDR3 is built from 15 residues. CDR1 and CDR2 (germline): SGHDN, FVKESK. The CDR3: CASSHRTVAKNIQYF. The DNA of the CDR3 is TGTGCCAGCAGCCACCGGACAGTTGCCAAAAACATTCAGTACTTC.

V is TRBV18 and J is TRBJ1-5; D is possibly TRBD1 (6 bases). V lost 2 bases and J lost 3, with 11 bases in between. The germline gives CDR1 KGHSH, CDR2 LQKENI. This CDR3 is 15 amino acids long. The CDR3 loop is CASSPGRGYNQPQHF. CDR3 coding DNA: TGTGCCAGCTCACCAGGCAGGGGCTACAATCAGCCCCAGCATTTT. The full variable domain, its missing parts supplied by reference TRBV18 and TRBJ1-5, is NAGVMQNPRHLVRRRGQEARLRCSPMKGHSHVYWYRQLPEEGLKFMVYLQKENIIDESGMPKERFSAEFPKEGPSILRIQQVVRGDSAAYFCASSPGRGYNQPQHFGDGTRLSIL.

The chain employs TRBV5-4 and TRBJ2-1; TRBD2 agrees at 9 bases. This CDR3 has 16 residues. The V gene's germline CDR1 is SGHNT and CDR2 YYREEE (reference sequence). V was pared by 1 base and J by 5 bases, with 7 bases of the junction left unmatched. The CDR3 DNA follows: TGTGCCAGCAGCTTGCCGAGCGGGAGGTCGAACAATGAGCAGTTCTTC. It encodes CASSLPSGRSNNEQFF. The full variable domain, rest sourced from reference TRBV5-4 and TRBJ2-1, is ETGVTQSPTHLIKTRGQQVTLRCSSQSGHNTVSWYQQALGQGPQFIFQYYREEENGRGNFPPRFSGLQFPNYSSELNVNALELDDSALYLCASSLPSGRSNNEQFFGPGTRLTVL.

This clone has a handful of counts. The chain has TRBV19 and TRBJ2-1; TRBD2 aligns across 10 bases. Germline V gene sequence: CDR1 LNHDA, CDR2 SQIVND (reference sequence). The CDR3 is 15 amino acids. V was clipped by 2 bases and J by 5 bases; unmatched bases: 3. CDR3 DNA sequence: TGTGCCAGTAGTATACTAGCGGGAGAAGACAATGAGCAGTTCTTC. Protein: CASSILAGEDNEQFF.

This clone appeared a single time. The chain couples TRBV4-1 to TRBJ1-1; D gene ambiguous. CDR3 length equals 12 residues. Trimming shortened V by 0 bases and J by 8 bases, and 7 bases separated the two germline ends. Germline V gene sequence: CDR1 MGHRA, CDR2 YSYEKL. The CDR3 loop reads CASSQETGEAFF. The CDR3 DNA reads TGCGCCAGCAGCCAAGAAACGGGGGAAGCTTTCTTT.

The CDR3 here is CAWSVRDTTEAFF. The CDR3, as DNA: TGTGCCTGGAGTGTCCGGGACACCACTGAAGCTTTCTTT. The V gene is TRBV30, the J gene TRBJ1-1; maybe TRBD1 (6 bases). The CDR3 covers 13 residues. Germline V gene sequence: CDR1 GTSNPN, CDR2 SVGIG (reference sequence). V was trimmed by 0 bases and J by 4 bases, leaving 9 bases between them.

The chain is built from TRBV6-5 and TRBJ2-7; no reliable D call. The CDR3 is 14 residues long. Germline V gene data show CDR1 as MNHEY and CDR2 as SVGAGI. V was cut by 4 bases and J by 0 bases, with 10 bases left in between. CDR3 in DNA: TGTGCCAGCAGTTTTACAGCGTCCTCCTACGAGCAGTACTTC. This gives the protein CASSFTASSYEQYF.

This clone was picked up a small number of times. Other DNA sequences in the same sample also yield this CDR3. The V and J genes are TRBV3-1 (or the pseudogene TRBV3-2) and TRBJ2-5, with no clear D. CDR1 is LGHDT, CDR2 YNNKEL, per germline (reference sequence). The CDR3 spans 10 residues. With 0 bases removed from V and 7 bases from J, the gap between germline ends came to 0 bases. For the CDR3, the DNA is TGTGCCAGCAGCCAAGAGACCCAGTACTTC. Amino acid sequence: CASSQETQYF.

The genes are TRBV4-1 and TRBJ2-1; 12 nucleotides align to TRBD2. Germline lookup yields CDR1 MGHRA and CDR2 YSYEKL. The CDR3 has 19 residues. V lost 2 bases, J lost 9 bases, and 17 bases stayed unmatched. CDR3 region: CASSQPRGLAGLGRGEQFF. CDR3 DNA: TGCGCCAGCAGCCAACCGCGAGGACTAGCGGGACTCGGGCGGGGTGAGCAGTTCTTC.

The rearrangement links TRBV5-1 to TRBJ2-7; perhaps D is TRBD1 or TRBD2 (5 bases each). CDR3 length: 15 residues. Germline-derived CDR1 and CDR2 are SGHRS and YFSETQ. V lost 4 bases, J lost 0 bases, and 14 bases lay in between. The DNA of the CDR3 is TGCGCCAGCAGCCCCCAGGGAGCGCTCTCCTACGAGCAGTACTTC. Its protein product is CASSPQGALSYEQYF.

The chain is built from TRBV19 and TRBJ2-2; 9 bases are a match to TRBD2. The CDR3 contains 17 residues. The germline V gene has CDR1 LNHDA and CDR2 SQIVND (reference sequence). The J segment lost 6 bases and the V segment lost 4 bases, leaving 12 bases of the junction unmatched. The CDR3 bases are TGTGCCAGTAGTAGACCCACCACTAGCGGGTACGCCGGGGAGCTGTTTTTT. Its translation is CASSRPTTSGYAGELFF.